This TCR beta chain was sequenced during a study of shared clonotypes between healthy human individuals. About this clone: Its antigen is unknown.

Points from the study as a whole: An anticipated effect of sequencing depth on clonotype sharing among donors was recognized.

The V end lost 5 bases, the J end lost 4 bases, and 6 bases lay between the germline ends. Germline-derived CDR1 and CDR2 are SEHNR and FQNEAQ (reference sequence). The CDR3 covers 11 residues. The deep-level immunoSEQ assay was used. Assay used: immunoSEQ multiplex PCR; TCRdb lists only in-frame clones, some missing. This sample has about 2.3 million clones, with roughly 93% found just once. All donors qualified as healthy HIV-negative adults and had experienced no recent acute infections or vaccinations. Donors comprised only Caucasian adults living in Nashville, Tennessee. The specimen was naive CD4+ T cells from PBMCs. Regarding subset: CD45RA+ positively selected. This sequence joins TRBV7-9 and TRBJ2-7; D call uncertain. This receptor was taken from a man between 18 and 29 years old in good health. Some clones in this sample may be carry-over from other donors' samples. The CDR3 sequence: CASSATYEQYF. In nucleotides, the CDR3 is TGTGCCAGCAGCGCCACTTACGAGCAGTACTTC.